This T cell receptor beta chain was sequenced in a study of T cell responses to AZD1222 COVID-19 vaccine. Data came from immunoSEQ multiplex PCR; TCRdb stores just in-frame clones and leaves some out. The data show 95,000 to 150,000 clones, with about 85% seen just once and less than 8% held by the top ten. This CDR3 spans 16 amino acids. Germline-derived CDR1 and CDR2 are LGHDT and YNNKEL (reference sequence). V lost 2 bases, J lost 6 bases, and 10 bases stayed unmatched. Source: peripheral blood, taken on day 0 of AZD1222 vaccination. The clonotype originates from an adult in good health. The chain combines TRBV3-1 (or the pseudogene TRBV3-2) with TRBJ2-3, with 8 bases identical to TRBD2. CDR3 loop: CASSQRRGAFHDTQYF. CDR3 nucleotides: TGTGCCAGCAGCCAAAGGCGGGGGGCCTTTCATGATACGCAGTATTTT.